This paragraph covers one T cell receptor (beta chain) sequence. The data stem from a study of blood T cells in healthy people across ages. Germline values: CDR1 MNHEY, CDR2 SVGEGT. CDR3 size: 16 residues. Trimming pared 0 bases from V and 6 bases from J, leaving 17 bases between. The draw of peripheral blood yielded roughly 10 milliliters from each donor. Each sample yielded at least 5.5 micrograms of PBMC total RNA. Alongside a J-beta primer mix, a sample-barcoded 5' primer served in a second PCR lasting about 6 to 12 cycles. One entry per CDR3 protein, called by TCRdb with MiXCR from the 5' RACE reads. The data contain about 670,000 distinct CDR3 sequences, around 50% of them seen just once; the ten biggest clones take up approximately 13%.

This chain links TRBV6-2 or TRBV6-3 with TRBJ1-1; D not resolved. This receptor was taken from a woman older than 75 in good health. The specimen sequenced was blood. The CDR3 DNA reads as TGTGCCAGCAGTTACTCGACGGAGTTGCTAGCCGCTGAAGCTTTCTTT. This translates into CASSYSTELLAAEAFF.